This TCR beta chain stems from a study of T-cell reconstitution after alpha-beta-depleted transplantation in children. Molecular barcoding with unique molecular identifiers was used for the TCRbeta library. TCRdb used MiXCR to reprocess the PCR reads, holding one entry per CDR3 protein. Of approximately 640,000 distinct CDR3 sequences in the sample, approximately 16% were seen once. The CDR3 extends over 15 amino acids. Trimming left V 4 bases short and J 2 bases short, with 13 bases between. This clonotype came up a few times. This chain links TRBV12-3 or TRBV12-4 with TRBJ2-3; D might be TRBD1 (6 bases). The origin of this receptor is a human donor who donated a stem cell graft to a child with acute myeloid leukemia. The input for sequencing was PBMCs from the stem cell graft donor, taken from the stem cell graft. The CDR3 nucleotides read TGTGCCAGCAGTTATCGCAGGGGTGACACAGATACGCAGTATTTT. Encoded protein: CASSYRRGDTDTQYF.